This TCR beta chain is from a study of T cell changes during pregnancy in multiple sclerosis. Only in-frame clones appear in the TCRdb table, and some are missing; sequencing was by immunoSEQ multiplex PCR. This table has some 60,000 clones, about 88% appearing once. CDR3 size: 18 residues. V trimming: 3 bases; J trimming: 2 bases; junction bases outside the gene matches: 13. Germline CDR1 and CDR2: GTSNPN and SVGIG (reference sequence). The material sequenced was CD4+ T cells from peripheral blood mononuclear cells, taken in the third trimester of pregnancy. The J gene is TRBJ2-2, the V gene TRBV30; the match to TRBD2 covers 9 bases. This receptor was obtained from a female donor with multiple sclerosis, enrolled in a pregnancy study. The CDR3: CAWSDLRGGRANTGELFF. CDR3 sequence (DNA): TGTGCCTGGAGCGATCTGAGGGGCGGGAGGGCCAACACCGGGGAGCTGTTTTTT.